The 32 T cell receptor beta chains given below trace back to one sample, sequenced in a study of post-analysis software for immune sequencing data. Study-level points and caveats: TRBV5-6, TRBV5-1 and TRBV20-1 belonged to a set of roughly five TRBV segments that were more frequent in patients than controls.

Unique molecular identifiers were built into the TCR beta cDNA libraries. MiXCR, run by TCRdb on the PCR reads, gives a single entry per CDR3 protein. The sample holds 820,000 or so distinct CDR3 sequences, approximately 53% seen once. The antigens for these receptors are not known. Sequencing input: blood. These receptors all stem from a girl aged 5-17 years with multiple sclerosis.

V usage is TRBV5-6 and J usage is TRBJ2-3, with TRBD1 identical over 7 bases. The CDR3 extends over 15 amino acids. Germline V gene sequence: CDR1 SGHDT, CDR2 YYEEEE. Unmatched junction bases numbered 6, after V lost 0 bases and J lost 5 bases. CDR3 sequence reads: CASSLEPGGKDTQYF. The DNA of the CDR3 is TGTGCCAGCAGCTTGGAGCCAGGGGGTAAAGATACGCAGTATTTT.

CDR3 residues: CSVVKYQETQYF. CDR3 nucleotide sequence: TGCAGCGTTGTAAAGTACCAAGAGACCCAGTACTTC. V usage is TRBV29-1 and J usage is TRBJ2-5; D gene unclear. Looked up from germline, CDR1 is SQVTM and CDR2 is ANQGSEA. Trimming stripped 4 bases from V and 0 bases from J, with 6 bases between. The CDR3 spans 12 residues.

V usage is TRBV4-1 and J usage is TRBJ2-7, with 10 bases lining up with TRBD1. Per the germline V gene, CDR1 is MGHRA and CDR2 is YSYEKL. CDR3 length: 16 amino acids. J was trimmed by 3 bases and V by 4 bases; bases with no gene match: 9. The CDR3 region has the DNA TGCGCCAGCAGCCTTGTAACCGGGACAGGGGACTACGAGCAGTACTTC. Its translation is CASSLVTGTGDYEQYF.

This clonotype was detected ten times or more. This may be a read error: a much more frequent sequence differs by one nucleotide. The chain combines TRBV6-5 with TRBJ2-7, with a weak D call TRBD1 (6 bases). The germline V and J ends were trimmed by 7 bases and 2 bases, with 15 bases remaining between them. The CDR3 runs 14 residues. The germline V gene has CDR1 MNHEY and CDR2 SVGAGI. This chain's CDR3 is CASKWTVSAYEQYF. CDR3 coding DNA: TGTGCCAGCAAGTGGACAGTCTCAGCCTACGAGCAGTACTTC.

The sample holds a few counts of this clonotype. The chain links TRBV5-1 to TRBJ2-7; TRBD1 agrees at 9 bases. The CDR3 is made up of 15 amino acids. Looked up from germline, CDR1 is SGHRS and CDR2 is YFSETQ. With V trimmed by 4 bases and J by 1 base, 6 bases remained unmatched. The CDR3 coding sequence is TGCGCCAGCAGCCCCATGGGACAGGGTTCCTACGAGCAGTACTTC. Amino acid sequence: CASSPMGQGSYEQYF.

V usage is TRBV3-1 and J usage is TRBJ1-1; tentatively, D is TRBD1 (6 bases). Germline lookup yields CDR1 LGHDT and CDR2 YNNKEL (reference sequence). This CDR3 has 13 amino acids. Trimming removed 6 bases at V and 3 bases at J, with 11 bases between. The CDR3 here is CASRPDSYTEAFF. The DNA for the CDR3 is TGTGCCAGCAGACCGGACAGTTACACTGAAGCTTTCTTT.

This rearrangement joins TRBV10-3 to TRBJ2-6, with D maybe TRBD2 (7 bases). Germline CDR1 reads ENHRY; CDR2 reads SYGVKD. V was cut by 0 bases and J by 1 base, with 10 bases left in between. The CDR3 extends over 17 amino acids. CDR3 DNA: TGTGCCATCAGTGAGTCGGCGGGGGCTTCTGGGGCCAACGTCCTGACTTTC. Its protein is CAISESAGASGANVLTF.

The chain combines TRBV12-3 or TRBV12-4 with TRBJ1-2; 10 bases fit TRBD1. This CDR3 spans 14 amino acids. V lost 5 bases and J lost 6; bases outside the gene matches: 6. The CDR3 is CASSPGDRGHGYTF. The CDR3 bases are TGTGCCAGCAGTCCCGGGGACAGGGGACATGGCTACACCTTC.

J is TRBJ1-5 and V is TRBV2; 10 bases map to TRBD1. The ends lost 7 bases at V and 5 bases at J; junction bases unmatched: 2. CDR1 is SNHLY, CDR2 FYNNEI, per germline. This CDR3 is built from 13 residues. CDR3 loop: CASTGQGDQPQHF. The CDR3 DNA reads as TGTGCCAGCACCGGACAGGGGGATCAGCCCCAGCATTTT.

V is TRBV21-1 and J is TRBJ2-7; the table gives TRBD1 as D, unverified against the DNA. TRBV21-1 is tagged as a pseudogene. There are 15 residues in the CDR3. The CDR3 DNA sequence: TGTGCCAGCAGTAGGAACAGGGGAAGGTCCTACGAGCAGTACTTC. It codes for CASSRNRGRSYEQYF.

CDR3 residues: CSASGRTSSYNEQFF. The CDR3 DNA reads as TGCAGTGCTAGCGGGAGGACGAGCTCCTACAATGAGCAGTTCTTC. The chain recombines TRBV20-1 with TRBJ2-1; 7 nucleotides agree with TRBD2. This CDR3 has 15 residues. V was pared by 3 bases and J by 0 bases, with 5 bases of the junction left unmatched. Germline V CDR1 and CDR2: DFQATT, SNEGSKA (reference sequence).

The chain carries TRBV20-1 and TRBJ1-4, with a weak D call TRBD1 (6 bases). Between the trimmed V and J ends, which lost 7 bases and 5 bases, there was a span of 14 bases. Germline CDR1 reads DFQATT; CDR2 reads SNEGSKA (reference sequence). The CDR3 consists of 13 residues. The CDR3 region is CSVATGRNEKLFF. The DNA of the CDR3 is TGCAGTGTTGCGACAGGAAGAAATGAAAAACTGTTTTTT.

V gene TRBV29-1 combines with J gene TRBJ2-3, with 7 bases that match TRBD1. Germline values: CDR1 SQVTM, CDR2 ANQGSEA. CDR3 length: 12 residues. The V gene end was trimmed by 7 bases and the J gene end by 6 bases; junction bases not matched to a gene: 7. This chain's CDR3 is CSAARGTDTQYF. The CDR3 bases are TGCAGCGCGGCCAGGGGGACGGATACGCAGTATTTT.

V and J are TRBV12-3 or TRBV12-4 and TRBJ2-5; D gene unclear. This CDR3 has 11 residues. The germline V and J ends were trimmed by 5 bases and 7 bases, with 8 bases remaining between them. The CDR3 loop reads CASSRAATQYF. The CDR3 nucleotides read TGTGCCAGCAGTCGTGCGGCGACCCAGTACTTC.

The rearrangement uses TRBV6-1 and TRBJ2-3; tentative D call: TRBD1 (5 bases). Trimming removed 2 bases from V and 2 bases from J, with 14 bases in between. The germline CDR1 and CDR2 sequences are MNHNS and SASEGT. The CDR3 loop spans 16 amino acids. DNA of the CDR3: TGTGCCAGCAGTGAATGGGGCAGGCCCTCCACAGATACGCAGTATTTT. Its protein product is CASSEWGRPSTDTQYF.

This clonotype was seen a handful of times. This rearrangement joins TRBV11-2 to TRBJ2-7; 9 bases line up with TRBD2. CDR1 and CDR2 from the germline V gene are SGHAT and FQNNGV. V lost 3 bases to trimming and J lost 1 base; unmatched junction nucleotides: 4. The CDR3 is 15 amino acids. CDR3 nucleotide sequence: TGTGCCAGCAGCTTTCGACTAGCGGAATCCTACGAGCAGTACTTC. Amino acids: CASSFRLAESYEQYF.

The chain has TRBV9 and TRBJ1-5, with D possibly being TRBD1 (5 bases). This CDR3 region has 17 residues. The V gene lost 4 bases and the J gene lost 3 bases, with 20 bases spanning the gap. Germline V gene lookup returns CDR1 SGDLS and CDR2 YYNGEE. The CDR3 loop reads CASSPQVTVTPNQPQHF. The DNA for the CDR3 is TGTGCCAGCAGCCCCCAGGTGACAGTCACCCCCAATCAGCCCCAGCATTTT.

V gene TRBV7-6 combines with J gene TRBJ2-7, with D tentatively TRBD1 or TRBD2 (5 bases each). Germline assignment: CDR1 SGHVS and CDR2 FNYEAQ. The CDR3 length is 16 residues. Trimming took 1 base from V and 3 from J, leaving 16 bases between them. The CDR3 spells CASSLGPGTQVYEQYF. The CDR3 DNA reads as TGTGCCAGCAGCTTAGGTCCCGGGACGCAAGTCTACGAGCAGTACTTC.

The chain employs TRBV3-1 and TRBJ2-3; D is unclear. Trimming took off 5 bases at V and 3 bases at J, with 6 bases between the two ends. CDR3 length: 12 residues. Germline V gene data show CDR1 as LGHDT and CDR2 as YNNKEL (reference sequence). The CDR3 DNA sequence: TGTGCCAGCAGCGAAACAACAGATACGCAGTATTTT. Encoded protein: CASSETTDTQYF.

CDR3 coding DNA: TGCGCCAGCAGCTTGTCGGCTAGCGAGAGCACAGATACGCAGTATTTT. It is translated as CASSLSASESTDTQYF. This sequence joins TRBV5-1 and TRBJ2-3, with D possibly matching TRBD2 (6 bases). Trimming left V 1 base short and J 0 bases short, with 12 bases between. Germline V gene lookup returns CDR1 SGHRS and CDR2 YFSETQ. This CDR3 is 16 amino acids long.

The chain uses TRBV3-1 and TRBJ2-4; TRBD1 agrees at 8 bases. CDR3 length equals 16 residues. Looked up from germline, CDR1 is LGHDT and CDR2 is YNNKEL (reference sequence). With V trimmed by 2 bases and J by 1 base, 4 bases remained unmatched. CDR3 sequence: CASSQHRGEAKNIQYF. The CDR3 DNA is TGTGCCAGCAGCCAACACAGGGGGGAGGCCAAAAACATTCAGTACTTC.

The chain has TRBV29-1 and TRBJ1-5; unclear D gene. The V end lost 0 bases, the J end lost 7 bases, and 16 bases lay between the germline ends. Germline V lookup: CDR1 SQVTM, CDR2 ANQGSEA. This CDR3 is 15 amino acids long. The CDR3 DNA follows: TGCAGCGTTGAAGAAAAGGGAGGCGGCGGCCAGCCCCAGCATTTT. Translation gives CSVEEKGGGGQPQHF.

V gene TRBV10-2 combines with J gene TRBJ2-7, with 11 bases identical to TRBD1. This CDR3 has 15 amino acids. The V gene's germline CDR1 is WSHSY and CDR2 SAAADI. The V gene end was trimmed by 7 bases and the J gene end by 3 bases; junction bases not matched to a gene: 8. This chain's CDR3 is CASIGPGQGVYEQYF. CDR3 nucleotides: TGCGCCAGCATCGGTCCGGGACAGGGGGTCTACGAGCAGTACTTC.

This CDR3 is CASSRGVQFPGYTF. As DNA, the CDR3 is TGCGCCAGCAGCCGCGGAGTCCAGTTCCCTGGCTACACCTTC. The chain employs TRBV4-1 and TRBJ1-2; D remains unclear. Germline V gene sequence: CDR1 MGHRA, CDR2 YSYEKL. Trimming removed 4 bases from V and 7 bases from J, with 16 bases in between. This CDR3 comprises 14 residues.

The chain couples TRBV20-1 to TRBJ2-7, with D maybe TRBD2 (6 bases). The V gene lost 2 bases and the J gene lost 3 bases, with 8 bases spanning the gap. The CDR3 has 12 amino acids. From germline, CDR1 is DFQATT and CDR2 SNEGSKA (reference sequence). The CDR3 region has the DNA TGCAGTGCTAGATACGGGAGCTACGAGCAGTACTTC. It specifies CSARYGSYEQYF.

V and J are TRBV7-6 and TRBJ2-1, with 7 bases matching TRBD2. In germline, CDR1 is SGHVS, CDR2 FNYEAQ. The CDR3 is 16 amino acids. V lost 4 bases and J lost 5; bases outside the gene matches: 11. The CDR3, as DNA: TGTGCCAGCAGCTCCCCTATCGGGAGGACTAACAATGAGCAGTTCTTC. Protein sequence: CASSSPIGRTNNEQFF.

This clonotype was detected many times. The chain carries TRBV6-5 and TRBJ1-5; 8 bases match TRBD1. Germline loops: CDR1 MNHEY, CDR2 SVGAGI. The CDR3 runs 14 residues. The ends lost 6 bases at V and 9 bases at J; junction bases unmatched: 10. Here the CDR3 DNA reads TGTGCCAGCAGCCGACGGGACAGGTCTGGGCCCCAGCATTTT. It translates to CASSRRDRSGPQHF.

In this sample, this clonotype turned up a few times. The chain employs TRBV12-3 or TRBV12-4 and TRBJ2-7; weak D call: TRBD1 (6 bases). The CDR3 length is 15 residues. V gave up 2 bases and J gave up 6 bases, with 17 bases separating them. CDR3 in amino acids: CASSLRAGTPFEQYF. The CDR3 DNA follows: TGTGCCAGCAGTTTAAGAGCAGGGACACCATTCGAGCAGTACTTC.

This clonotype was detected only a few times. The chain joins TRBV20-1 to TRBJ1-2; TRBD1 is a possible D gene (6 bases). CDR3 length: 15 residues. Germline lookup yields CDR1 DFQATT and CDR2 SNEGSKA (reference sequence). Trimming took 0 bases from V and 0 from J, leaving 11 bases between them. The CDR3 sequence is CSARDRRDTNYGYTF. The CDR3 DNA sequence: TGCAGTGCTAGAGATCGGAGGGACACTAACTATGGCTACACCTTC.

This clonotype has just a few counts. The chain combines TRBV12-3 or TRBV12-4 with TRBJ2-6, with a tentative D call TRBD1 (5 bases). This CDR3 spans 17 amino acids. V was clipped by 5 bases and J by 0 bases, with 14 bases between them. The CDR3 DNA follows: TGTGCCAGCAGTGTAAGTACAGGATACTCTGGGGCCAACGTCCTGACTTTC. Translated, it gives CASSVSTGYSGANVLTF.

This chain links TRBV5-5 with TRBJ2-3; 10 bases map to TRBD1. The germline gives CDR1 SGHKS, CDR2 YYEKEE (reference sequence). V gave up 4 bases and J gave up 5 bases; unmatched junction bases: 10. The CDR3 consists of 16 residues. CDR3 sequence: CASSLSDRGRQDTQYF. CDR3 DNA sequence: TGTGCCAGCAGCCTCTCTGACAGGGGGCGGCAAGATACGCAGTATTTT.

The gene calls are TRBV3-1 and TRBJ2-1; 7 nucleotides align to TRBD2. Looked up from germline, CDR1 is LGHDT and CDR2 is YNNKEL (reference sequence). This CDR3 spans 16 amino acids. V lost 4 bases to trimming and J lost 4 bases; unmatched junction nucleotides: 10. CDR3 residues: CASSLGAWGGYNEQFF. The DNA of the CDR3 is TGTGCCAGCAGCCTCGGTGCGTGGGGGGGTTACAATGAGCAGTTCTTC.